The T cell receptor beta chain under discussion was sequenced for a study of T cell responses to AZD1222 COVID-19 vaccine. Whole-study results and caveats: Every sample of the repertoires postdated the peak T cell response. Females made up more of the donors, who were largely white British, and clonal diversity may have come out too low. Two AZD1222 doses significantly raised spike-specific TCR breadth and depth over controls.

As concerns this clone: Its specificity is unknown.

The V gene lost 10 bases and the J gene lost 0 bases, with 12 bases spanning the gap. Germline CDR1 SEHNR, CDR2 FQNEAQ (reference sequence). This CDR3 is 14 amino acids long. Libraries were prepared by immunoSEQ multiplex PCR; TCRdb keeps only in-frame clonotypes and omits some of them. The data show 120,000 or so clones, around 93% seen once. The starting material was peripheral blood, obtained on day 0 of AZD1222 vaccination. The origin of this receptor is an adult in good health. The J gene is TRBJ2-2, the V gene TRBV7-9; D gene unclear. The DNA for the CDR3 is TGTGCCATCCACGGAGCCTCGAACACCGGGGAGCTGTTTTTT. Encoded protein: CAIHGASNTGELFF.